This T cell receptor beta chain was captured by sequencing in a study of T cell changes during pregnancy in multiple sclerosis. The method was immunoSEQ multiplex PCR; TCRdb's version includes in-frame clones alone and lacks a portion of them. The data contain 35,000 to 45,000 clones, approximately 90% of them singletons. This clone was detected a few times. With 0 bases removed from V and 3 bases from J, the gap between germline ends came to 5 bases. This CDR3 contains 13 residues. Per germline, CDR1 LGHNA and CDR2 YNFKEQ. This chain links TRBV4-2 with TRBJ1-2; D is unresolved. The source of this sequence is a female donor in good health, enrolled as a control in a pregnancy study. The specimen was CD4+ T cells from peripheral blood mononuclear cells, collected in the first trimester of pregnancy. The DNA for the CDR3 is TGTGCCAGCAGCCAAGATTCGGACTATGGCTACACCTTC. Its protein product is CASSQDSDYGYTF.